This T cell receptor (beta chain) was obtained from a study of shared clonotypes between healthy human individuals. Study background: Each donor's CD4 naive and CD4 memory cells filled three plates apiece, CD8 naive two, and CD8 memory one. Study-wide results and limits: The sharing of 5% to 5.5% of naive CD4 clonotypes was seen across a handful of donors.

Naive-designated CD8 cells lacked CD45RO, were positively enriched for CCR7, and omitted terminally differentiated effector memory CD45RA+ cells. Details on this clone: The antigen remains undetermined.

Several immunoSEQ plates held equal portions of the genomic DNA taken from each subset. Sequenced by immunoSEQ multiplex PCR; TCRdb stores in-frame clones only, minus some. The data show around 1.9 million clones, just under 95% seen once. The CDR3 sequence is 13 residues long. Trimming took 1 base from V and 6 from J, leaving 10 bases between them. The germline V gene has CDR1 LNHNV and CDR2 YYDKDF (reference sequence). The receptor was isolated from a man younger than 35 in good health. Some clones in this sample may be carry-over from other donors' samples. V gene TRBV15 combines with J gene TRBJ2-7, with unresolved D. Sequencing was carried out using naive CD8+ T cells from PBMCs. The CDR3 loop is CATSRVLRSEQYF. CDR3 nucleotide sequence: TGTGCCACCAGCAGAGTTTTGAGGAGCGAGCAGTACTTC.